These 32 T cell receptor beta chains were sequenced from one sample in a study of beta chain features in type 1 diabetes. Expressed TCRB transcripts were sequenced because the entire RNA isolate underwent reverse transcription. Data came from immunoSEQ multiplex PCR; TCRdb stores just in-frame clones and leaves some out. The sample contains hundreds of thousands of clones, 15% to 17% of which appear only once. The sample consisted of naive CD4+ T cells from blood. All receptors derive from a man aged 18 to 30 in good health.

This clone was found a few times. The CDR3 DNA reads as TGTGCCATCAGTGAAGTCAGGCTACCGTCTGGGGCCAACGTCCTGACTTTC. Its translation is CAISEVRLPSGANVLTF. The rearrangement uses TRBV10-3 and TRBJ2-6; D not resolved. V was trimmed by 3 bases and J by 1 base, leaving 13 bases between them. This CDR3 has 17 residues. Germline CDR1 ENHRY, CDR2 SYGVKD.

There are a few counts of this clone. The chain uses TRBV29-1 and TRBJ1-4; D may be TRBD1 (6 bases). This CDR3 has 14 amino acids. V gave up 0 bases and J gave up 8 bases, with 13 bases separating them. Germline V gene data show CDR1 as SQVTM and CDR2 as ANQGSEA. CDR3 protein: CSVEDPGAREKLFF. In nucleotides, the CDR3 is TGCAGCGTTGAAGATCCGGGGGCCAGAGAAAAACTGTTTTTT.

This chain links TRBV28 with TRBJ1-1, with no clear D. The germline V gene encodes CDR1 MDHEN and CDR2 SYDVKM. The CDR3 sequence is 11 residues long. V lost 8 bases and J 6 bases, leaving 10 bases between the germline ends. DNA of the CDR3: TGTGCCAGCCAAGTGGGCCCTGAAGCTTTCTTT. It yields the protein CASQVGPEAFF.

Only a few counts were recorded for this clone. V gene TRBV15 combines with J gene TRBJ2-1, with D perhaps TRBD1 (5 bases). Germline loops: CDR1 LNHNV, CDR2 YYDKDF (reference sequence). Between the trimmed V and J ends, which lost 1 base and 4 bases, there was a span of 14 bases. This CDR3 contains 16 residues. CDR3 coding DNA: TGTGCCACCAGCAGAGGAGGCCTGACAGAGTACAATGAGCAGTTCTTC. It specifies CATSRGGLTEYNEQFF.

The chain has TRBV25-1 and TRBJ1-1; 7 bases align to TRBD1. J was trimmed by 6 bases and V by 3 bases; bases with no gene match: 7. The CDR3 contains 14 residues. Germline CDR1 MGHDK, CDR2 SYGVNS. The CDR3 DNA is TGTGCCAGCAGTGAGTCGGGACAGAGGGCTGAAGCTTTCTTT. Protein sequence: CASSESGQRAEAFF.

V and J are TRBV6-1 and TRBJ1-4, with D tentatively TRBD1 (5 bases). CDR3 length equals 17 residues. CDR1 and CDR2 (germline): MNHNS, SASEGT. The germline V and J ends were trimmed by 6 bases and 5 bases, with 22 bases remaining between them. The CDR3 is CASSEMGGSVRNEKLFF. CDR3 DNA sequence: TGTGCCAGCAGCGAAATGGGGGGTAGTGTGAGGAATGAAAAACTGTTTTTT.

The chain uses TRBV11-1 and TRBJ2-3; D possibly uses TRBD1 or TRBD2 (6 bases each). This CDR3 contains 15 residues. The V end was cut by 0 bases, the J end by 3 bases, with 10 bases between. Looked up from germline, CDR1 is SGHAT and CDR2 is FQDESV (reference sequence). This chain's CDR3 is CASSLAGGRTDTQYF. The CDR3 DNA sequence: TGTGCCAGCAGCTTAGCAGGGGGGCGAACAGATACGCAGTATTTT. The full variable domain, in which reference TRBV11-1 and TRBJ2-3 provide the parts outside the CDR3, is EAEVAQSPRYKITEKSQAVAFWCDPISGHATLYWYRQILGQGPELLVQFQDESVVDDSQLPKDRFSAERLKGVDSTLKIQPAELGDSAMYLCASSLAGGRTDTQYFGPGTRLTVL.

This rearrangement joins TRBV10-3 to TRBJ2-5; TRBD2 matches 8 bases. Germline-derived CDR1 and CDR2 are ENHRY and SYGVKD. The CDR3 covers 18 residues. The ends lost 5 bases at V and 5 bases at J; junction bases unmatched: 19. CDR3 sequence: CAISPAGARRGTWETQYF. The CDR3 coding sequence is TGTGCCATCAGTCCAGCGGGGGCCCGGAGGGGGACATGGGAGACCCAGTACTTC.

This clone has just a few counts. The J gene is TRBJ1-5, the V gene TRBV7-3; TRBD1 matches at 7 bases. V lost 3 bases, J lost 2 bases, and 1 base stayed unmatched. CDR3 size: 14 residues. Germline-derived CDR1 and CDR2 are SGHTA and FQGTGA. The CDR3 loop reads CASSFQGGNQPQHF. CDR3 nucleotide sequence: TGTGCCAGCAGCTTCCAGGGGGGCAATCAGCCCCAGCATTTT.

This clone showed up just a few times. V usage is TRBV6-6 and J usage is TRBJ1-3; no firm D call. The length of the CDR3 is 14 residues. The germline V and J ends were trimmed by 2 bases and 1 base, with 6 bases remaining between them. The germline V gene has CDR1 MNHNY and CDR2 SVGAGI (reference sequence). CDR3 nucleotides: TGTGCCAGCAGTTACATGGTGTCTGGAAACACCATATATTTT. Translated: CASSYMVSGNTIYF.

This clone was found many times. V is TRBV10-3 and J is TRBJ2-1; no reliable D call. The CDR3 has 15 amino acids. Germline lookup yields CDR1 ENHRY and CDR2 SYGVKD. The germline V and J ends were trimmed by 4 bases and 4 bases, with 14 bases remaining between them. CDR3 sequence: CAISGVSPSYNEQFF. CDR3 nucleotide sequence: TGTGCCATCAGTGGGGTAAGCCCCTCGTACAATGAGCAGTTCTTC.

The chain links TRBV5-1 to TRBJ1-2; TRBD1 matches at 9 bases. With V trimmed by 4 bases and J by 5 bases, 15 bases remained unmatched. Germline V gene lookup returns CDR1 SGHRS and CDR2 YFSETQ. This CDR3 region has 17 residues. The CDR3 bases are TGCGCCAGCAGCAGTAAGGGACAGGGCCTTAAACCTTATGGCTACACCTTC. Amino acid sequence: CASSSKGQGLKPYGYTF.

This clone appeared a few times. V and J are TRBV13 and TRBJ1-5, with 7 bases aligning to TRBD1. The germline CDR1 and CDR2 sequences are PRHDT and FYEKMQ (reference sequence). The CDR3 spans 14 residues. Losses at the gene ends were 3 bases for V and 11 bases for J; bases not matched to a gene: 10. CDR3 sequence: CASSFGGQVGTQHF. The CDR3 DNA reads TGTGCCAGCAGCTTCGGCGGACAGGTCGGGACCCAGCATTTT.

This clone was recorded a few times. CDR3 sequence: CSALQGASNEKLFF. DNA for the CDR3: TGCAGCGCGCTACAGGGGGCTAGTAATGAAAAACTGTTTTTT. This sequence joins TRBV29-1 and TRBJ1-4, with 9 bases that match TRBD1. This CDR3 comprises 14 residues. V lost 7 bases to trimming and J lost 4 bases; unmatched junction nucleotides: 7. Germline CDR1 is SQVTM and CDR2 is ANQGSEA. Based on the CDR3 plus reference TRBV29-1 and TRBJ1-4, the full variable domain is SAVISQKPSRDICQRGTSLTIQCQVDSQVTMMFWYRQQPGQSLTLIATANQGSEATYESGFVIDKFPISRPNLTFSTLTVSNMSPEDSSIYLCSALQGASNEKLFFGSGTQLSVL.

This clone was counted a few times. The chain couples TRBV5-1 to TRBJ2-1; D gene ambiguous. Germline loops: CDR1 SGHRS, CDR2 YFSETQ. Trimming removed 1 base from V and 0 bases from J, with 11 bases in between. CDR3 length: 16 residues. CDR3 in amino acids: CASSLTELSSYNEQFF. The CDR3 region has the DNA TGCGCCAGCAGCTTGACAGAACTCAGCTCCTACAATGAGCAGTTCTTC.

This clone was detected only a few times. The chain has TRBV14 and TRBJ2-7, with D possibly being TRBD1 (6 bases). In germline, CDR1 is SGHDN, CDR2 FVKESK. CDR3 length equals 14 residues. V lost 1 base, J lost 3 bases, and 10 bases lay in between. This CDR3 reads CASSQVAGVYEQYF. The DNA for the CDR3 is TGTGCCAGCAGCCAAGTGGCAGGGGTCTACGAGCAGTACTTC.

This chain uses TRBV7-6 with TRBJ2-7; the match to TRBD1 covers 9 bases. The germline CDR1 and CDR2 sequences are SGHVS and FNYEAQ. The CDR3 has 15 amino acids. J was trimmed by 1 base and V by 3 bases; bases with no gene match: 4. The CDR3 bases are TGTGCCAGCAGCTTCGGGACAGGGACTTCCTACGAGCAGTACTTC. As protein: CASSFGTGTSYEQYF.

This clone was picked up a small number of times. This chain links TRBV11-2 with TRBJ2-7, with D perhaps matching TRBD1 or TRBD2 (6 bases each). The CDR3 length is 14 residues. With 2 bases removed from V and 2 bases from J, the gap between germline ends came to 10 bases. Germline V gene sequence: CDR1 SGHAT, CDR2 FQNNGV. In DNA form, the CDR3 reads TGTGCCAGCAGCTTATTGGGGGGCCCCTACGAGCAGTACTTC. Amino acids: CASSLLGGPYEQYF.

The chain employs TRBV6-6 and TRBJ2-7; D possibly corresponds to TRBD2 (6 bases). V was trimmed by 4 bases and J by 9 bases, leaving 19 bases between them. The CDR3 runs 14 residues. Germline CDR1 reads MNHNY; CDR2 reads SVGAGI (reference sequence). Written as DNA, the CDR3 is TGTGCCAGCAGTTCCGGCGGGGACCTAACGGTGCAGTACTTC. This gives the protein CASSSGGDLTVQYF.

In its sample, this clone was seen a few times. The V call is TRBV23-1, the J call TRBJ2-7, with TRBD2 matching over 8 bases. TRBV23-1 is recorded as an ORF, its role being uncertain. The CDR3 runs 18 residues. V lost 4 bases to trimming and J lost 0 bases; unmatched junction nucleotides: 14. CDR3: CASSPASGHTSISYEQYF. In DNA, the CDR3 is TGCGCCAGCAGTCCAGCTAGCGGGCATACCTCCATCTCCTACGAGCAGTACTTC.

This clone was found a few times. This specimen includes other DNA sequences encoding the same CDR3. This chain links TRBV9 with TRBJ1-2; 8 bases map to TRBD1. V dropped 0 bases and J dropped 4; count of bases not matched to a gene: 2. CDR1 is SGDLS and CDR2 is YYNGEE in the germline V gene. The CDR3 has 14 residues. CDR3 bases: TGTGCCAGCAGCGTAGAAGACAGGGGCTATGGCTACACCTTC. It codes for CASSVEDRGYGYTF.

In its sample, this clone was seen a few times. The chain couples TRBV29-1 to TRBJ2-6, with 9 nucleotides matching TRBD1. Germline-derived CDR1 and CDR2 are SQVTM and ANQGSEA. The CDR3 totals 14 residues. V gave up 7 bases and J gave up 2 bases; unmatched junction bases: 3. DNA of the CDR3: TGCAGCGCCAGACAGGGGGCTGGGGCCAACGTCCTGACTTTC. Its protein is CSARQGAGANVLTF.

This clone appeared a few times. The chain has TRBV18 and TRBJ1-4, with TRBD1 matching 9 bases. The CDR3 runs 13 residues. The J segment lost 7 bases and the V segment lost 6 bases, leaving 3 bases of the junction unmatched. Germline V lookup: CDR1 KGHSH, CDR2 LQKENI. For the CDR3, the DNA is TGTGCCAGCTCCGGGACAGGGAGTGAAAAACTGTTTTTT. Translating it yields CASSGTGSEKLFF.

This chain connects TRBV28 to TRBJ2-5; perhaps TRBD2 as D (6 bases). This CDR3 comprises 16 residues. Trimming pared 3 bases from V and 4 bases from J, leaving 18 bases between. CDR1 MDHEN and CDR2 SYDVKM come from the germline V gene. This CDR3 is CASSFIMGTGGETQYF. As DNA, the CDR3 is TGTGCCAGCAGTTTTATTATGGGTACCGGGGGAGAGACCCAGTACTTC.

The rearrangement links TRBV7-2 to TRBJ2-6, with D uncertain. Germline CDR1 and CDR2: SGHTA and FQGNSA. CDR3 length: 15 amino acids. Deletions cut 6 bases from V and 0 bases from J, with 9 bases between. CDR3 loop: CASRSVVSGANVLTF. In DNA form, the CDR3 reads TGTGCCAGCAGAAGTGTTGTCTCTGGGGCCAACGTCCTGACTTTC.

CDR3 residues: CASSPRGLERYTF. The CDR3 coding sequence is TGTGCCAGCTCACCACGCGGACTGGAACGCTACACCTTC. The J gene is TRBJ1-2, the V gene TRBV18; D is undetermined. This CDR3 contains 13 residues. The germline V gene has CDR1 KGHSH and CDR2 LQKENI. Trimming cost V 1 base and J 9 bases, with 12 bases left between them. The full variable domain, rest sourced from reference TRBV18 and TRBJ1-2, is NAGVMQNPRHLVRRRGQEARLRCSPMKGHSHVYWYRQLPEEGLKFMVYLQKENIIDESGMPKERFSAEFPKEGPSILRIQQVVRGDSAAYFCASSPRGLERYTFGSGTRLTVV.

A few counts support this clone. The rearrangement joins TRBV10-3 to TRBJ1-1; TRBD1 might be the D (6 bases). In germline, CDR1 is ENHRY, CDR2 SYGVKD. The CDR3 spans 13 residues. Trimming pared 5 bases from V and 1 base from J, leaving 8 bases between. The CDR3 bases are TGTGCCATCAGTTGGACAGAGAACACTGAAGCTTTCTTT. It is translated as CAISWTENTEAFF.

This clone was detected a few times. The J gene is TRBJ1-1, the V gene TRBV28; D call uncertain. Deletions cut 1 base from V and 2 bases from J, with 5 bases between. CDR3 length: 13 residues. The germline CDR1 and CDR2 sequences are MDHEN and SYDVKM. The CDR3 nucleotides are TGTGCCAGCAGTTTATCCGATAACACTGAAGCTTTCTTT. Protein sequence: CASSLSDNTEAFF.

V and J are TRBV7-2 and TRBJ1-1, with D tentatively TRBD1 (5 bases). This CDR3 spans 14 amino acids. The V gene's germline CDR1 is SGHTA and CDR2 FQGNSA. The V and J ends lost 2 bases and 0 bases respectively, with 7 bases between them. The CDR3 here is CASSLRGMNTEAFF. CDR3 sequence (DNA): TGTGCCAGCAGCTTACGGGGGATGAACACTGAAGCTTTCTTT. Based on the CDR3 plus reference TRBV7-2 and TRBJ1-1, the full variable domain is GAGVSQSPSNKVTEKGKDVELRCDPISGHTALYWYRQSLGQGLEFLIYFQGNSAPDKSGLPSDRFSAERTGGSVSTLTIQRTQQEDSAVYLCASSLRGMNTEAFFGQGTRLTVV.

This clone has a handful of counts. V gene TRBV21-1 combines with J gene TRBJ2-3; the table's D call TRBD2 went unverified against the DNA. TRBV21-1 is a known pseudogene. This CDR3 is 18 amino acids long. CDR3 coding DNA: TGTGCCAGCAGCAAACCAAGGTGTCCGGGGGACTGCACAGATACGCAGTATTTT. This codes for CASSKPRCPGDCTDTQYF.

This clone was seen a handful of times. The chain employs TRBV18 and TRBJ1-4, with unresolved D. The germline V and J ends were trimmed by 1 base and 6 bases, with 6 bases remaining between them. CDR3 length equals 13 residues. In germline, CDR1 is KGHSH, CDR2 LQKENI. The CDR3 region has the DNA TGTGCCAGCTCACCACTTGTGGATGAAAAACTGTTTTTT. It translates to CASSPLVDEKLFF.

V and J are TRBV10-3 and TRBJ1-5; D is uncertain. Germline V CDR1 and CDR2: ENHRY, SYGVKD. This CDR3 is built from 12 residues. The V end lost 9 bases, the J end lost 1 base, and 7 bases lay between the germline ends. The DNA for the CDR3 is TGTGCCATTACAGACAGCAATCAGCCCCAGCATTTT. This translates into CAITDSNQPQHF.